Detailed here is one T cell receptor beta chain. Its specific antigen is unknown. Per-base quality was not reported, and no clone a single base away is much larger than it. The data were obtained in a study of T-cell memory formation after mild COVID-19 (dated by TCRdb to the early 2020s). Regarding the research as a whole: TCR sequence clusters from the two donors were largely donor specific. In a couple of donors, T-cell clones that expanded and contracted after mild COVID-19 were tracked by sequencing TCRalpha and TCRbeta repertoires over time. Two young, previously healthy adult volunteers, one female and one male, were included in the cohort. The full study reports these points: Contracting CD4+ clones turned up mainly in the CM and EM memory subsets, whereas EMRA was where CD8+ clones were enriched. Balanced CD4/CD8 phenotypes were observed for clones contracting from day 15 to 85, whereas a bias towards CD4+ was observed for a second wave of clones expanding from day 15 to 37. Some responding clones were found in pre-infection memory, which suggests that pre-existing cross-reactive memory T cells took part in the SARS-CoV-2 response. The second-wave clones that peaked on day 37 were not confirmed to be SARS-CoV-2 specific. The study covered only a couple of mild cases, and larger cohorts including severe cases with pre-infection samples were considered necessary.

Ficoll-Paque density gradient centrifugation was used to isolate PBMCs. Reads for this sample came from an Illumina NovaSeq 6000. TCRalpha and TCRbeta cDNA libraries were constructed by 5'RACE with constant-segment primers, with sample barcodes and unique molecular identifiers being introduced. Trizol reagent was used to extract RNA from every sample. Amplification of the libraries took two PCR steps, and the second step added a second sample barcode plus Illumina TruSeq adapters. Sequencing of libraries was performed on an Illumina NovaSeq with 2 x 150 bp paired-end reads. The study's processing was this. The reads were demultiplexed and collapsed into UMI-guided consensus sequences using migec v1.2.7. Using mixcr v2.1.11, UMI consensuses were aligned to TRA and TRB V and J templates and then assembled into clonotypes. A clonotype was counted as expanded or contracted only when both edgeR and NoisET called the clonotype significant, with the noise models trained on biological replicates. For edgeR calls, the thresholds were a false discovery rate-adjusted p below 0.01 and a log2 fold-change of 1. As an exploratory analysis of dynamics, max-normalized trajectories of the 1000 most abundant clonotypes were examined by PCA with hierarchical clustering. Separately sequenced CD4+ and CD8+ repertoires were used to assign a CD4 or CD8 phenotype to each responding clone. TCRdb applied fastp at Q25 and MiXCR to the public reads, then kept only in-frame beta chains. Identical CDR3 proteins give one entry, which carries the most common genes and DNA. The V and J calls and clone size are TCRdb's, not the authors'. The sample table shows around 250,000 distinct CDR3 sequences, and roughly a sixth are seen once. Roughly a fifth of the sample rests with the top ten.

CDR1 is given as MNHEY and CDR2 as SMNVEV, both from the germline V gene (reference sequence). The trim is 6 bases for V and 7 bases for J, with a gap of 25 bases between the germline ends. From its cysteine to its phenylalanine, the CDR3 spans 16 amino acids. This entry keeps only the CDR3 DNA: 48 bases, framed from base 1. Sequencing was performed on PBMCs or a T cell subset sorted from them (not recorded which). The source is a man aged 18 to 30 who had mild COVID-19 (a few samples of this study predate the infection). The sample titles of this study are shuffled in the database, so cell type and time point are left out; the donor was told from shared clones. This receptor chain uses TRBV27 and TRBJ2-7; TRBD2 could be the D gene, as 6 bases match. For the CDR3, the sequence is CASSHTGAGPVLEQYF. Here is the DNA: TGTGCCAGCAGCCATACGGGTGCGGGGCCGGTGCTGGAGCAGTACTTC.